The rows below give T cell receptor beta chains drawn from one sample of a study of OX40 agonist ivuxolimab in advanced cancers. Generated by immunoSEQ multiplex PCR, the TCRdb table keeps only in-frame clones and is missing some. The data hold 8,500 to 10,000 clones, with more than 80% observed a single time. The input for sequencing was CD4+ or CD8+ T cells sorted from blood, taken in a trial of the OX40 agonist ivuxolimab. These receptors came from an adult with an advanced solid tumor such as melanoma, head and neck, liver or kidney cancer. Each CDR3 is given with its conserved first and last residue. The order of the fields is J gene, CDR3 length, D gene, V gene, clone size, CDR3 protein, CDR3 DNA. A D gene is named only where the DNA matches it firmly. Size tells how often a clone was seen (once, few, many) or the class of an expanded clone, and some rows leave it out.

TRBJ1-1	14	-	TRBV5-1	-	CASGFGGRDTEAFF	TGCGCCAGCGGATTCGGGGGGAGGGACACTGAAGCTTTCTTT
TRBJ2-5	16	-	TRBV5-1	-	CASSFGSSPGQETQYF	TGCGCCAGCAGCTTTGGGTCCTCTCCCGGGCAAGAGACCCAGTACTTC
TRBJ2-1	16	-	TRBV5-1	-	CASSLDPPDAYNEQFF	TGCGCCAGCAGCTTGGATCCGCCAGACGCCTACAATGAGCAGTTCTTC
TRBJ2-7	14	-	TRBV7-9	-	CASSLEGTTYEQYF	TGTGCCAGCAGCTTAGAGGGTACTACCTACGAGCAGTACTTC
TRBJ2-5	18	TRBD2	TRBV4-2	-	CASSQELAGGPTKETQYF	TGTGCCAGCAGCCAAGAACTAGCGGGGGGCCCCACCAAAGAGACCCAGTACTTC
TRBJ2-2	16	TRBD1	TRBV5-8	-	CASSLGTGGTSGELFF	TGTGCCAGCAGCCTTGGGACAGGGGGCACGAGCGGGGAGCTGTTTTTT
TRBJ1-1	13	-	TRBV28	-	CASRLNLETEAFF	TGTGCCAGCAGGCTTAATCTGGAGACTGAAGCTTTCTTT
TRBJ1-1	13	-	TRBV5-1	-	CASSPGPGTEAFF	TGCGCCAGCAGCCCGGGGCCGGGCACTGAAGCTTTCTTT
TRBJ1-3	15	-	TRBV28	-	CASSVPGDSGNTIYF	TGTGCCAGCAGTGTCCCCGGGGACTCTGGAAACACCATATATTTT
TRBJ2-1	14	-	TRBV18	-	CASSPRQGQNEQFF	TGTGCCAGCTCACCCCGGCAGGGGCAAAATGAGCAGTTCTTC
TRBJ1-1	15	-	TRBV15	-	CATSSKKRAPFEAFF	TGTGCCACCAGCAGCAAAAAGAGGGCCCCCTTTGAAGCTTTCTTT
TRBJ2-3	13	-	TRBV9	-	CASSALGADTQYF	TGTGCCAGCAGCGCTTTAGGGGCAGATACGCAGTATTTT
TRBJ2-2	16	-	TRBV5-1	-	CASSLIGGMNTGELFF	TGCGCCAGCAGCTTGATAGGCGGAATGAACACCGGGGAGCTGTTTTTT
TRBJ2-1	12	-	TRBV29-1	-	CSVASINNEQFF	TGCAGCGTTGCCTCTATCAACAATGAGCAGTTCTTC
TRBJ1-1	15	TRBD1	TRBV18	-	CASSPSQQGAYEAFF	TGTGCCAGCTCACCTTCTCAACAGGGGGCTTATGAAGCTTTCTTT
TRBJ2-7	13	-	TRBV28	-	CASSPLPAYEQYF	TGTGCCAGCAGTCCTTTGCCAGCCTACGAGCAGTACTTC
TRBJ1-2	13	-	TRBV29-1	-	CSALQTDNYGYTF	TGCAGCGCCCTACAGACAGACAACTATGGCTACACCTTC
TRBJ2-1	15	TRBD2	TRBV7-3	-	CASSSGLAKYNEQFF	TGTGCCAGCAGCTCCGGACTAGCGAAGTACAATGAGCAGTTCTTC
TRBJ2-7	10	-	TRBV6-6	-	CGVGLYEQYF	TGTGGCGTGGGACTTTACGAGCAGTACTTC
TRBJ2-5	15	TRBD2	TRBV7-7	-	CASSLAGGSEETQYF	TGTGCTAGCAGCTTAGCGGGGGGCTCCGAAGAGACCCAGTACTTC
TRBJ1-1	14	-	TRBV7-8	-	CASSFNSPNTEAFF	TGTGCCAGCAGCTTTAACTCTCCGAACACTGAAGCTTTCTTT
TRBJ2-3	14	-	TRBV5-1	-	CASSLAQSTDTQYF	TGCGCCAGCAGCTTGGCACAGTCCACAGATACGCAGTATTTT
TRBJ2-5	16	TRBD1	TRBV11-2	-	CASSPGAHRGSETQYF	TGTGCCAGCAGCCCGGGGGCACACAGGGGGTCGGAGACCCAGTACTTC
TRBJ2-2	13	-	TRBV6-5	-	CASRLGGTGELFF	TGTGCCAGCCGCCTTGGGGGCACCGGGGAGCTGTTTTTT
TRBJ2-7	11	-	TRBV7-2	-	CASSSTVGQYF	TGTGCCAGCAGCTCCACCGTTGGGCAGTACTTC
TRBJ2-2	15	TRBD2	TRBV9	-	CASSASGANTGELFF	TGTGCCAGCAGTGCTAGCGGAGCCAACACCGGGGAGCTGTTTTTT
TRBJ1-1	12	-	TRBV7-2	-	CASSLEPPSLLF	TGTGCCAGCAGCTTGGAGCCTCCCAGCTTACTTTTT
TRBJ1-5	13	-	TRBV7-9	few	CASSVGGDQPQHF	TGTGCCAGCAGCGTCGGGGGAGATCAGCCCCAGCATTTT
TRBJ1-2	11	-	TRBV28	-	CASRQDAGYTF	TGTGCCAGCAGGCAGGATGCAGGCTACACCTTC
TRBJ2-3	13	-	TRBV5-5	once	CASSGTGADTQYF	TGTGCCAGCAGCGGGACGGGGGCAGATACGCAGTATTTT
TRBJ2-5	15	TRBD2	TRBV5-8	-	CASYLAGAPGETQYF	TGTGCCAGTTACCTAGCGGGAGCCCCCGGGGAGACCCAGTACTTC
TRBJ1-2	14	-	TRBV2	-	CASTPSGAGYGYTF	TGTGCCAGTACCCCCTCAGGGGCTGGCTATGGCTACACCTTC
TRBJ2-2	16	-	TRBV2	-	CASSTLSGEPTGELFF	TGTGCCAGCAGTACCCTTAGCGGAGAACCTACCGGGGAGCTGTTTTTT
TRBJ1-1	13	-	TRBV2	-	CASRPQGNTEAFF	TGTGCCAGCAGGCCACAGGGGAACACTGAAGCTTTCTTT
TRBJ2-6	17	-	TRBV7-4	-	CASSESSSQSRANVLTF	TGTGCCAGCAGCGAATCGAGCTCACAAAGTCGGGCCAACGTCCTGACTTTC
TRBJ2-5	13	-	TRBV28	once	CASRPDRPGTQYF	TGTGCCAGCAGACCCGACAGGCCGGGGACCCAGTACTTC
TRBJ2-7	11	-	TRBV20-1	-	CSAKDYPEQYF	TGCAGTGCTAAGGACTATCCCGAGCAGTACTTC
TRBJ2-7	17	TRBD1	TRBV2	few	CASSERLGGQGSYEQYF	TGTGCCAGCAGTGAAAGGTTAGGGGGACAGGGAAGCTACGAGCAGTACTTC
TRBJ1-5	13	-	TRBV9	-	CASSVGSNQPQHF	TGTGCCAGCAGCGTAGGTAGCAATCAGCCCCAGCATTTT
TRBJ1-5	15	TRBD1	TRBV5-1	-	CASSLGGTGDQPQHF	TGCGCCAGCAGCTTGGGCGGGACAGGGGATCAGCCCCAGCATTTT
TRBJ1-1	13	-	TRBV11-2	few	CASSSTGLSEAFF	TGTGCCAGCAGCTCGACAGGTTTATCTGAAGCTTTCTTT
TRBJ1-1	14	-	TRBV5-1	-	CASSLEQVVTEAFF	TGCGCCAGCAGCTTGGAACAGGTTGTCACTGAAGCTTTCTTT
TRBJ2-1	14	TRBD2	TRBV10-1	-	CASSEAGVKGEQFF	TGCGCCAGCAGTGAGGCGGGAGTAAAGGGTGAGCAGTTCTTC